The 15 T cell receptor beta chains below all came from one sample that was sequenced in a study of graft-versus-host responses after intestinal transplantation. Antigens of these TCRs are unknown. Sequencing was performed with immunoSEQ multiplex PCR; in TCRdb, only in-frame clones are kept and a portion is missing. The sample holds nearly 110,000 clones, roughly 89% seen once. Sequencing used unstimulated CD4+ T cells sorted from spleen or lymph node cells, obtained before transplant. Receptors originate from a human donor who was the organ donor for an intestinal transplant.

The chain employs TRBV9 and TRBJ2-5, with 7 bases fitting TRBD1. The germline V gene has CDR1 SGDLS and CDR2 YYNGEE. Germline trimming cut 3 bases from V and 4 bases from J; bases unmatched to any gene: 9. CDR3 length equals 15 residues. The CDR3 sequence: CASSATGQSVETQYF. CDR3 coding DNA: TGTGCCAGCAGCGCGACGGGACAGTCGGTAGAGACCCAGTACTTC.

The V gene is TRBV2, the J gene TRBJ2-5, with TRBD2 as a possible D gene (9 bases). Trimming stripped 5 bases from V and 7 bases from J, with 26 bases between. The CDR3 covers 17 residues. Germline assignment: CDR1 SNHLY and CDR2 FYNNEI. The CDR3 nucleotides read TGTGCCAGCAGTTACTATGTCGGCAGCGGGGGGACAGGGACCCAGTACTTC. Translating it yields CASSYYVGSGGTGTQYF.

V usage is TRBV7-9 and J usage is TRBJ2-2; D might be TRBD1 (6 bases). Trimming shortened V by 6 bases and J by 0 bases, and 17 bases separated the two germline ends. The germline V gene encodes CDR1 SEHNR and CDR2 FQNEAQ (reference sequence). CDR3 length: 17 amino acids. CDR3 amino acids: CASRSNRGQPNTGELFF. Written as DNA, the CDR3 is TGTGCCAGCAGGAGCAACCGTGGACAGCCGAACACCGGGGAGCTGTTTTTT. The full variable domain, rest sourced from reference TRBV7-9 and TRBJ2-2, is DTGVSQNPRHKITKRGQNVTFRCDPISEHNRLYWYRQTLGQGPEFLTYFQNEAQLEKSRLLSDRFSAERPKGSFSTLEIQRTEQGDSAMYLCASRSNRGQPNTGELFFGEGSRLTVL.

In its sample, this clone was seen once. V gene TRBV9 combines with J gene TRBJ2-1; D not certain. The length of the CDR3 is 16 residues. The V and J ends lost 3 bases and 0 bases respectively, with 13 bases between them. CDR1 and CDR2 from the germline V gene are SGDLS and YYNGEE. The chain's CDR3 is CASSALSFGSYNEQFF. CDR3 bases: TGTGCCAGCAGCGCTCTTTCTTTCGGCTCCTACAATGAGCAGTTCTTC. The whole variable domain, remainder taken from reference TRBV9 and TRBJ2-1, is DSGVTQTPKHLITATGQRVTLRCSPRSGDLSVYWYQQSLDQGLQFLIQYYNGEERAKGNILERFSAQQFPDLHSELNLSSLELGDSALYFCASSALSFGSYNEQFFGPGTRLTVL.

The chain has TRBV7-3 and TRBJ2-7, with D uncertain. V shed 1 base and J shed 6 bases, with 10 bases lying between them. This CDR3 has 13 amino acids. Germline lookup yields CDR1 SGHTA and CDR2 FQGTGA. CDR3 sequence reads: CASSLNPASEQYF. The CDR3 bases are TGTGCCAGCAGCTTAAATCCGGCCTCCGAGCAGTACTTC.

J is TRBJ2-7 and V is TRBV5-4; TRBD2 is a possible D gene (7 bases). With 3 bases removed from V and 7 bases from J, the gap between germline ends came to 20 bases. The CDR3 consists of 15 residues. Looked up from germline, CDR1 is SGHNT and CDR2 is YYREEE (reference sequence). This chain's CDR3 is CASSSGAGRAGEQYF. DNA of the CDR3: TGTGCCAGCAGCTCAGGGGCGGGGAGAGCGGGGGAGCAGTACTTC.

The rearrangement joins TRBV9 to TRBJ2-5, with 7 bases fitting TRBD1. CDR1 is SGDLS and CDR2 is YYNGEE in the germline V gene. The CDR3 contains 13 residues. V dropped 3 bases and J dropped 9; count of bases not matched to a gene: 8. The CDR3 coding sequence is TGTGCCAGCAGCGGCGGACCCCAGGGGGCCCAGTACTTC. The encoded protein is CASSGGPQGAQYF.

The rearrangement uses TRBV5-6 and TRBJ2-7; either TRBD1 or TRBD2 may supply D (5 bases each). Germline loops: CDR1 SGHDT, CDR2 YYEEEE. This CDR3 has 14 amino acids. Trimming cost V 4 bases and J 2 bases, with 13 bases left between them. The CDR3 DNA reads TGTGCCAGCAGCCATCAGGGAGCCACCTACGAGCAGTACTTC. Its translation is CASSHQGATYEQYF. Full variable domain (outside the CDR3, taken from reference TRBV5-6 and TRBJ2-7): DAGVTQSPTHLIKTRGQQVTLRCSPKSGHDTVSWYQQALGQGPQFIFQYYEEEERQRGNFPDRFSGHQFPNYSSELNVNALLLGDSALYLCASSHQGATYEQYFGPGTRLTVT.

The chain links TRBV7-8 to TRBJ2-3; tentatively, D is TRBD1 or TRBD2 (6 bases each). This CDR3 region has 17 residues. V lost 3 bases, J lost 7 bases, and 23 bases lay in between. The V gene's germline CDR1 is SGHVS and CDR2 FQNEAQ. The CDR3, as DNA: TGTGCCAGCAGCTTGGAAGGAGGGGGGCCTGGAGGAAATACGCAGTATTTT. The encoded protein is CASSLEGGGPGGNTQYF. Full variable domain (outside the CDR3, taken from reference TRBV7-8 and TRBJ2-3): GAGVSQSPRYKVAKRGQDVALRCDPISGHVSLFWYQQALGQGPEFLTYFQNEAQLDKSGLPSDRFFAERPEGSVSTLKIQRTQQEDSAVYLCASSLEGGGPGGNTQYFGPGTRLTVL.

The chain couples TRBV6-6 to TRBJ2-1; D unresolved. This CDR3 has 14 residues. V was clipped by 0 bases and J by 5 bases, with 8 bases between them. Germline V gene data show CDR1 as MNHNY and CDR2 as SVGAGI (reference sequence). DNA of the CDR3: TGTGCCAGCAGTTACTCCATAGCCGACAATGAGCAGTTCTTC. Its protein product is CASSYSIADNEQFF.

The rearrangement links TRBV15 to TRBJ2-5, with TRBD2 identical over 8 bases. CDR1 and CDR2 from the germline V gene are LNHNV and YYDKDF (reference sequence). With 2 bases clipped from V and 4 bases from J, the junction kept 6 bases outside the gene matches. The CDR3 covers 15 residues. The CDR3 spells CATSRRAGEGETQYF. In DNA form, the CDR3 reads TGTGCCACCAGCAGAAGAGCGGGGGAGGGAGAGACCCAGTACTTC.

The chain couples TRBV5-1 to TRBJ1-1; TRBD1 matches at 9 bases. Germline values: CDR1 SGHRS, CDR2 YFSETQ. This CDR3 is built from 16 residues. V was clipped by 0 bases and J by 3 bases; unmatched bases: 6. The CDR3 DNA follows: TGCGCCAGCAGCTTGGGTGGACAGGGGACCTACACTGAAGCTTTCTTT. Amino acids: CASSLGGQGTYTEAFF.

The sample holds one count of this clone. The chain uses TRBV6-5 and TRBJ2-3, with TRBD1 as a possible D gene (5 bases). Deletions cut 4 bases from V and 8 bases from J, with 19 bases between. Per the germline V gene, CDR1 is MNHEY and CDR2 is SVGAGI. The CDR3 covers 15 residues. The CDR3 DNA sequence: TGTGCCAGCAGTTCCAGGGATCCCCCTTGGGGTACGCAGTATTTT. It yields the protein CASSSRDPPWGTQYF.

The V call is TRBV10-1, the J call TRBJ2-2; 7 bases line up with TRBD1. After removal of 3 bases from V and 3 bases from J, the junction contained 4 bases not matched to a gene. The CDR3 is made up of 15 amino acids. The germline gives CDR1 WNHNN, CDR2 SYGVQD (reference sequence). CDR3 loop: CASSDGQAHTGELFF. The CDR3 DNA follows: TGCGCCAGCAGTGACGGACAGGCCCACACCGGGGAGCTGTTTTTT.

The chain joins TRBV7-9 to TRBJ2-3, with D possibly matching TRBD2 (5 bases). Per germline, CDR1 SEHNR and CDR2 FQNEAQ (reference sequence). Trimming cost V 0 bases and J 1 base, with 8 bases left between them. The CDR3 covers 15 residues. The chain's CDR3 is CASSLAEVGTDTQYF. CDR3 nucleotides: TGTGCCAGCAGCTTAGCGGAGGTGGGCACAGATACGCAGTATTTT. The full variable domain, in which reference TRBV7-9 and TRBJ2-3 provide the parts outside the CDR3, is DTGVSQNPRHKITKRGQNVTFRCDPISEHNRLYWYRQTLGQGPEFLTYFQNEAQLEKSRLLSDRFSAERPKGSFSTLEIQRTEQGDSAMYLCASSLAEVGTDTQYFGPGTRLTVL.